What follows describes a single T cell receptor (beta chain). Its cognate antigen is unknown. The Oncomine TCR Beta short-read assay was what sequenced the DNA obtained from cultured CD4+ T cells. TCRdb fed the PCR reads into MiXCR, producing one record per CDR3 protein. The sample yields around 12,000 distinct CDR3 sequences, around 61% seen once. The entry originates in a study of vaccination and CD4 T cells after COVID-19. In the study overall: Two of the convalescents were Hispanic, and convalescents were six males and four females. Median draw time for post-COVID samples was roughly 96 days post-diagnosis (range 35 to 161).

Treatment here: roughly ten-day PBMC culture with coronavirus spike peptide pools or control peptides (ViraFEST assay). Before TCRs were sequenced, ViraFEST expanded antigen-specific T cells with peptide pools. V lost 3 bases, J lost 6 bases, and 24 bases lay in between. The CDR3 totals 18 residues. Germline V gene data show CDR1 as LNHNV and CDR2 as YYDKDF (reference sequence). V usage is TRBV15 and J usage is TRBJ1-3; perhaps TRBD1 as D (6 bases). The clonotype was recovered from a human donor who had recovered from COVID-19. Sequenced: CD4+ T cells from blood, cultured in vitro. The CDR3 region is CATSSPRDTRAELNTIYF. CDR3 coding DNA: TGTGCCACCAGCAGCCCCCGGGACACCCGAGCTGAATTAAACACCATATATTTT. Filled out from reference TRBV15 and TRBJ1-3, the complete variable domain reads DAMVIQNPRYQVTQFGKPVTLSCSQTLNHNVMYWYQQKSSQAPKLLFHYYDKDFNNEADTPDNFQSRRPNTSFCFLDIRSPGLGDTAMYLCATSSPRDTRAELNTIYFGEGSWLTVV.